This T cell receptor (beta chain) derives from a study of CD8 T cells in ankylosing spondylitis. A few counts support this clonotype. No antigen is known for it. Each CDR3 protein gets one entry after TCRdb re-called the 5' RACE reads with MiXCR. The sample holds fewer than 450,000 distinct CDR3 sequences, more than 15% seen once. General observations from the study: Blood from ankylosing spondylitis patients appeared to carry a characteristic roughly eight-variant TCR beta motif.

Sequences were obtained from blood, either unsorted or a sorted T cell fraction (not recorded which). This clonotype was sampled from a male donor with ankylosing spondylitis.

CDR3 DNA sequence: TGTGCCAGCAGTGACGCTGGGACATACACGTCAGATACGCAGTATTTT. Amino acid sequence: CASSDAGTYTSDTQYF. V is TRBV2 and J is TRBJ2-3, with a tentative D call TRBD1 (6 bases). Germline loops: CDR1 SNHLY, CDR2 FYNNEI. The CDR3 has 16 residues. Trimming removed 3 bases from V and 4 bases from J, with 17 bases in between.